Shown below are 26 T cell receptor beta chains from a single sample sequenced in a study of early stage breast cancer tumors. Generated by immunoSEQ multiplex PCR, the TCRdb table keeps only in-frame clones and is missing some. Of roughly 10,000 clones listed, around 72% are singletons. The sample comprised breast tumor tissue. The receptors were gathered from a person between 70 and 80 years old with breast cancer.

This chain links TRBV30 with TRBJ1-5; 7 bases are shared with TRBD1. Germline V gene sequence: CDR1 GTSNPN, CDR2 SVGIG (reference sequence). The CDR3 contains 14 residues. V shed 1 base, J shed 6 bases, and the junction held 6 bases outside the gene matches. CDR3 sequence (DNA): TGTGCCTGGAGTGGACAGGGTGGGGGTCAGCCCCAGCATTTT. Protein: CAWSGQGGGQPQHF.

Only a few counts were recorded for this clone. This chain uses TRBV10-3 with TRBJ2-5, with a possible D match to TRBD2 (5 bases). The germline gives CDR1 ENHRY, CDR2 SYGVKD. The CDR3 totals 12 residues. Trimming left V 11 bases short and J 4 bases short, with 14 bases between. The CDR3 reads CAAQGGGETQYF. CDR3 coding DNA: TGTGCCGCCCAAGGAGGCGGAGAGACCCAGTACTTC.

This rearrangement joins TRBV6-1 to TRBJ2-7; D possibly corresponds to TRBD1 (6 bases). V was clipped by 5 bases and J by 0 bases, with 8 bases between them. Germline assignment: CDR1 MNHNS and CDR2 SASEGT. This CDR3 is built from 13 residues. The CDR3 sequence: CASSRQASYEQYF. DNA of the CDR3: TGTGCCAGCAGTCGACAGGCCTCCTACGAGCAGTACTTC.

The chain joins TRBV5-4 to TRBJ2-2; 13 bases fit TRBD2. Trimming took 3 bases from V and 0 from J; bases not matched to a gene: 5. The CDR3 loop spans 18 amino acids. Looked up from germline, CDR1 is SGHNT and CDR2 is YYREEE (reference sequence). The CDR3 reads CASSSDGLAGANTGELFF. CDR3 sequence (DNA): TGTGCCAGCAGCTCAGACGGACTAGCGGGAGCGAACACCGGGGAGCTGTTTTTT.

The rearrangement links TRBV5-1 to TRBJ1-2, with 9 bases that match TRBD1. The germline V gene encodes CDR1 SGHRS and CDR2 YFSETQ. The CDR3 covers 15 residues. V shed 0 bases, J shed 8 bases, and the junction held 8 bases outside the gene matches. The CDR3 DNA is TGCGCCAGCAGCTTGGGGACAGGGGCTTCCCTGGGCTACACCTTC. This sequence encodes CASSLGTGASLGYTF.

The genes are TRBV12-5 and TRBJ1-1; 11 nucleotides agree with TRBD1. Germline V gene data show CDR1 as LGHNT and CDR2 as FRNRAP. V was clipped by 0 bases and J by 1 base; unmatched bases: 4. The CDR3 extends over 17 amino acids. The CDR3 DNA sequence: TGTGCTAGTGGTTTGGTCCGGGACAGGGGGAGGAACACTGAAGCTTTCTTT. Translated: CASGLVRDRGRNTEAFF.

The rearrangement links TRBV10-3 to TRBJ1-1; 7 bases are shared with TRBD1. The CDR3 sequence is 15 residues long. The junction had 7 bases not matched to a gene; V was cut back by 3 bases and J by 3 bases. Germline CDR1 is ENHRY and CDR2 is SYGVKD. CDR3 amino acids: CAISEQGTGHTEAFF. DNA for the CDR3: TGTGCCATCAGTGAACAGGGGACCGGGCACACTGAAGCTTTCTTT.

Only a few counts were recorded for this clone. The chain links TRBV9 to TRBJ2-1, with TRBD2 identical over 9 bases. The CDR3 is 15 amino acids. Germline V gene data show CDR1 as SGDLS and CDR2 as YYNGEE. V dropped 0 bases and J dropped 9; count of bases not matched to a gene: 7. As DNA, the CDR3 is TGTGCCAGCAGCGTAGTGGCGGGAGGGCCGCGTGAGCAGTTCTTC. It encodes CASSVVAGGPREQFF.

The rearrangement links TRBV10-1 to TRBJ2-3, with D possibly being TRBD2 (5 bases). V lost 4 bases and J 0 bases, leaving 8 bases between the germline ends. The germline V gene has CDR1 WNHNN and CDR2 SYGVQD (reference sequence). The CDR3 covers 14 residues. CDR3 in amino acids: CASSGGLSTDTQYF. CDR3 nucleotides: TGCGCCAGCAGTGGCGGGCTAAGCACAGATACGCAGTATTTT.

CDR3 nucleotides: TGTGCCAGCAGCTCCCTAGCGGATACCTACGAGCAGTACTTC. Amino acids: CASSSLADTYEQYF. This chain links TRBV5-6 with TRBJ2-7; TRBD2 matches 7 bases. The CDR3 covers 14 residues. In germline, CDR1 is SGHDT, CDR2 YYEEEE. V shed 3 bases, J shed 2 bases, and the junction held 5 bases outside the gene matches.

J is TRBJ1-5 and V is TRBV4-1; the match to TRBD1 covers 9 bases. This CDR3 spans 18 amino acids. The J segment lost 1 base and the V segment lost 5 bases, leaving 12 bases of the junction unmatched. The germline V gene encodes CDR1 MGHRA and CDR2 YSYEKL. The CDR3 here is CASSFGTGSFLSNQPQHF. The DNA of the CDR3 is TGCGCCAGCAGCTTCGGGACAGGGTCGTTTTTAAGCAATCAGCCCCAGCATTTT.

The chain is built from TRBV19 and TRBJ1-6; 7 bases match TRBD1. Germline CDR1 and CDR2: LNHDA and SQIVND (reference sequence). V shed 4 bases and J 10 bases; nucleotides not matched to a gene: 4. This CDR3 comprises 13 residues. The CDR3 DNA sequence: TGTGCCAGTAGTAACGACAGGGAATCACCCCTCCACTTT. Encoded protein: CASSNDRESPLHF.

This clone has only a few counts. The chain has TRBV5-1 and TRBJ2-7, with D perhaps TRBD2 (6 bases). V was clipped by 0 bases and J by 4 bases, with 11 bases between them. Germline loops: CDR1 SGHRS, CDR2 YFSETQ. The CDR3 runs to 14 residues. This CDR3 reads CASSLAGVAYEQYF. The CDR3 bases are TGCGCCAGCAGCTTGGCGGGGGTGGCGTACGAGCAGTACTTC.

J is TRBJ1-4 and V is TRBV4-1, with 8 bases that match TRBD1. Germline CDR1 reads MGHRA; CDR2 reads YSYEKL. The CDR3 spans 15 residues. V trimming: 4 bases; J trimming: 7 bases; junction bases outside the gene matches: 8. The CDR3 sequence: CASSRRYRGAEKLFF. The CDR3 nucleotides are TGCGCCAGCAGCCGCCGATACAGGGGGGCTGAAAAACTGTTTTTT.

The genes are TRBV7-6 and TRBJ2-1; TRBD2 might be the D (6 bases). The CDR3 loop spans 16 amino acids. V dropped 5 bases and J dropped 0 bases, with 14 bases sitting between them. Germline V gene lookup returns CDR1 SGHVS and CDR2 FNYEAQ. CDR3 residues: CASSPWGGSSYNEQFF. In nucleotides, the CDR3 is TGTGCCAGCAGCCCCTGGGGAGGAAGCTCCTACAATGAGCAGTTCTTC.

The chain employs TRBV27 and TRBJ2-7, with 7 positions matching TRBD1. The J segment lost 2 bases and the V segment lost 5 bases, leaving 9 bases of the junction unmatched. The CDR3 length is 15 residues. The germline gives CDR1 MNHEY, CDR2 SMNVEV (reference sequence). The CDR3 region is CASSGPGDSTYEQYF. The CDR3 region has the DNA TGTGCCAGCAGTGGACCTGGGGACAGTACCTACGAGCAGTACTTC.

The chain has TRBV7-2 and TRBJ1-6, with 7 bases aligning to TRBD1. With 3 bases clipped from V and 8 bases from J, the junction kept 4 bases outside the gene matches. The CDR3 runs 14 residues. Germline V gives CDR1 SGHTA, CDR2 FQGNSA. In DNA form, the CDR3 reads TGTGCCAGCAGCTTGACAGGGATGGATTCACCCCTCCACTTT. Translation gives CASSLTGMDSPLHF.

The chain joins TRBV7-9 to TRBJ2-3; perhaps TRBD1 as D (6 bases). V was cut by 5 bases and J by 3 bases, with 24 bases left in between. The CDR3 contains 18 residues. The germline V gene encodes CDR1 SEHNR and CDR2 FQNEAQ (reference sequence). CDR3 sequence (DNA): TGTGCCAGCAGCCTCTCAGGGTTAGGGAGCACAGGGACAGATACGCAGTATTTT. Protein sequence: CASSLSGLGSTGTDTQYF.

The genes are TRBV7-9 and TRBJ1-1, with no clear D. Germline-derived CDR1 and CDR2 are SEHNR and FQNEAQ (reference sequence). V lost 5 bases and J lost 5, with 27 bases in between. There are 18 residues in the CDR3. The CDR3 loop reads CASSLLIARGIPGTEAFF. The DNA of the CDR3 is TGTGCCAGCAGCCTACTAATCGCACGAGGGATTCCAGGTACTGAAGCTTTCTTT.

Concerning this clone: Sequence at one end of the junction differs from germline and may be a read error. This chain uses TRBV19 with TRBJ2-5; 9 bases line up with TRBD2. This CDR3 spans 14 amino acids. Germline-derived CDR1 and CDR2 are LNHDA and SQIVND (reference sequence). CDR3 region: CASSIVGTSKTRHF. In DNA, the CDR3 is TGTGCCAGTAGTATTGTAGGGACTAGCAAAACGAGGCACTTC.

The rearrangement uses TRBV6-1 and TRBJ1-1; no reliable D call. The length of the CDR3 is 14 residues. Between the trimmed V and J ends, which lost 10 bases and 0 bases, there was a span of 15 bases. The V gene's germline CDR1 is MNHNS and CDR2 SASEGT. The chain's CDR3 is CATDEGWMNTEAFF. CDR3 nucleotides: TGTGCCACGGACGAGGGCTGGATGAACACTGAAGCTTTCTTT.

This chain connects TRBV5-6 to TRBJ2-1; D might be TRBD1 (5 bases). The CDR3 sequence is 12 residues long. Per germline, CDR1 SGHDT and CDR2 YYEEEE. V shed 4 bases and J shed 10 bases, with 12 bases lying between them. The CDR3 nucleotides read TGTGCCAGCAGCGTCGGACACCCGGAGCAGTTCTTC. Translated: CASSVGHPEQFF.

The chain has TRBV18 and TRBJ2-3; D is ambiguous. Germline V CDR1 and CDR2: KGHSH, LQKENI. This CDR3 is built from 11 residues. Trimming stripped 3 bases from V and 4 bases from J, with 2 bases between. As DNA, the CDR3 is TGTGCCAGCTCACCCTCAGATACGCAGTATTTT. The encoded protein is CASSPSDTQYF.

The chain has TRBV29-1 and TRBJ1-1; 7 bases fit TRBD1. The V and J ends lost 4 bases and 1 base, in that order; junction bases with no gene match: 6. Germline values: CDR1 SQVTM, CDR2 ANQGSEA. This CDR3 has 14 amino acids. CDR3 region: CSVVAGQTNTEAFF. As DNA, the CDR3 is TGCAGCGTTGTTGCGGGACAGACGAACACTGAAGCTTTCTTT.

This clone was found a few times. Written as DNA, the CDR3 is TGCGCCAGCGGGGACAGGGGGCCGAACTATGGCTACACCTTC. Residues: CASGDRGPNYGYTF. The V gene is TRBV10-2, the J gene TRBJ1-2; 12 bases are a match to TRBD1. The CDR3 extends over 14 amino acids. From germline, CDR1 is WSHSY and CDR2 SAAADI. Trimming removed 8 bases from V and 2 bases from J; junction bases left unmatched: 3.

The V and J genes are TRBV27 and TRBJ1-2; D is unclear. In germline, CDR1 is MNHEY, CDR2 SMNVEV (reference sequence). V was trimmed by 2 bases and J by 4 bases, leaving 11 bases between them. The length of the CDR3 is 14 residues. CDR3 residues: CASSLDRHIYGYTF. CDR3 coding DNA: TGTGCCAGCAGTTTAGATAGACATATCTATGGCTACACCTTC.